Shown below are 5 T cell receptor beta chains from a single sample sequenced in a study of blood T cell repertoires in COVID-19. Sequencing used immunoSEQ multiplex PCR; TCRdb keeps in-frame clones, though not all of them. Here the sample spans under 500,000 clones, 80% to 90% being singletons. Material: PBMCs or T cells enriched from blood (not recorded which). The source is a man aged 25 to 40 who had recovered from COVID-19.

V usage is TRBV4-2 and J usage is TRBJ2-5, with D possibly matching TRBD2 (5 bases). The V end was cut by 0 bases, the J end by 5 bases, with 13 bases between. Germline assignment: CDR1 LGHNA and CDR2 YNFKEQ. This CDR3 is 15 amino acids long. This CDR3 reads CASSQDSLSEETQYF. DNA of the CDR3: TGTGCCAGCAGCCAAGATAGTCTTAGCGAGGAGACCCAGTACTTC.

V usage is TRBV6-1 and J usage is TRBJ2-7, with 8 bases aligning to TRBD1. Germline CDR1 MNHNS, CDR2 SASEGT. The CDR3 length is 13 residues. V gave up 5 bases and J gave up 5 bases; unmatched junction bases: 5. The CDR3 region has the DNA TGTGCCAGCAGTATGGACAGGGTACACGAGCAGTACTTC. This gives the protein CASSMDRVHEQYF.

The chain recombines TRBV7-2 with TRBJ2-1, with a possible D match to TRBD1 (6 bases). Germline values: CDR1 SGHTA, CDR2 FQGNSA. Trimming shortened V by 1 base and J by 9 bases, and 13 bases separated the two germline ends. This CDR3 is 14 amino acids long. The CDR3 loop is CASSLVPGEGEQFF. DNA for the CDR3: TGTGCCAGCAGCTTAGTTCCAGGGGAAGGTGAGCAGTTCTTC.

This clone came up once. This chain joins TRBV10-2 and TRBJ2-3; the D is unclear. This CDR3 contains 14 residues. V was pared by 4 bases and J by 1 base, with 9 bases between. The germline gives CDR1 WSHSY, CDR2 SAAADI. CDR3 DNA: TGCGCCAGCAGTGGAGCCCCCGGCACAGATACGCAGTATTTT. Its translation is CASSGAPGTDTQYF.

The genes are TRBV28 and TRBJ2-7; D is possibly TRBD2 (6 bases). Germline lookup yields CDR1 MDHEN and CDR2 SYDVKM. The V end was cut by 6 bases, the J end by 1 base, with 19 bases between. This CDR3 comprises 16 residues. The CDR3 nucleotides are TGTGCCAGCAGACGTCGCCCTTGGCGGGGATCCTACGAGCAGTACTTC. It encodes CASRRRPWRGSYEQYF.